The clone carrying this T cell receptor (beta chain) was counted between two and nine times. Its cognate antigen is unknown. The data derive from a study of response to subunit inactivated influenza vaccine. TCRdb reanalysed the RT-PCR reads using MiXCR and keeps one entry per CDR3 protein. The table shows about 520,000 distinct CDR3 sequences, with approximately 6.9% occurring only once. The ends were cut back, 7 bases at V and 7 bases at J, with 17 bases in the middle. CDR3 size: 14 residues. Study results and caveats: Each seasonal influenza vaccination recruits few new T cells, the authors suggested.

The chain combines TRBV12-3 or TRBV12-4 with TRBJ1-5; possible D gene TRBD1, 5 bases. The sequencing used PBMCs from blood, collected about 23 months after vaccination. This receptor was obtained from a man aged 45-69 years who received an inactivated influenza vaccine. CDR3 DNA sequence: TGTGCCAGCACCTTTGGGGGGGTCGGACAGCCCCAGCATTTT. Protein sequence: CASTFGGVGQPQHF.